Listed below are T cell receptor beta chains from one sample, sequenced in a study of shared clonotypes between healthy human individuals. Assay used: immunoSEQ multiplex PCR; TCRdb lists only in-frame clones, some missing. The table lists approximately 1,500,000 clones, about 96% of them singletons. The sequenced sample consisted of naive CD4+ T cells sorted from blood. The receptors stem from a man in his thirties or forties in good health. Each CDR3 is given with its conserved first and last residue. Each record gives: clone size, J gene, D gene, V gene, CDR3 DNA, CDR3 protein. D genes are given only for firm matches. The size of a clone is reported for some rows only, either as once, few or many, or as a class for expanded clones.

.	TRBJ2-7	.	TRBV7-9	TGTGCCAGCAGCTTAGGAGATCTCTCCTACGAGCAGTACTTC	CASSLGDLSYEQYF
.	TRBJ1-1	TRBD1	TRBV5-5	TGTGCCAGCAGCATCGGACAGGGCACTGAAGCTTTCTTT	CASSIGQGTEAFF
.	TRBJ2-7	.	TRBV27	TGTGCCAGCAGTTTACTTCCGGGAGTCTCCTACGAGCAGTACTTC	CASSLLPGVSYEQYF
.	TRBJ2-1	TRBD2	TRBV7-2	TGTGCCAGCAGCTTAGAACTAGCGGGAGGCAATGAGCAGTTCTTC	CASSLELAGGNEQFF
.	TRBJ1-5	.	TRBV18	TGTGCCAGCTCACCCGCCAACAGTAATAGCAATCAGCCCCAGCATTTT	CASSPANSNSNQPQHF
.	TRBJ2-1	TRBD2	TRBV6-5	TGTGCCAGCAGCCCAGACGGCGGGAGCTCGAATGAGCAGTTCTTC	CASSPDGGSSNEQFF
.	TRBJ1-5	.	TRBV2	TGTGCCAGCAGTCTGGGGTTAAGGGACGGCAATCAGCCCCAGCATTTT	CASSLGLRDGNQPQHF
.	TRBJ2-3	.	TRBV20-1	TGCAGTGCCACAACAGATACGCAGTATTTT	CSATTDTQYF
.	TRBJ1-2	.	TRBV5-4	TGTGCCAGCAGCTTGGCTCTGAATGGCTACACCTTC	CASSLALNGYTF
.	TRBJ2-5	.	TRBV7-9	TGTGCCAGCAGCTTAGAAGGAAGGGCCCAAGAGACCCAGTACTTC	CASSLEGRAQETQYF
.	TRBJ1-1	.	TRBV6-1	TGTGCCAGCAGTCCAAGTGGGGGAACTGAAGCTTTCTTT	CASSPSGGTEAFF
.	TRBJ2-5	.	TRBV28	TGTGCCAGCAATCAAGCCCAAGAGACCCAGTACTTC	CASNQAQETQYF
.	TRBJ1-4	.	TRBV5-1	TGCGCCAGCAGCCTAACCTTCGGGGCCCAGGAAAAACTGTTTTTT	CASSLTFGAQEKLFF
.	TRBJ2-1	TRBD1	TRBV28	TGTGCCAGCAGTTTACCGGTCGGGGACAGAAGTGAGCAGTTCTTC	CASSLPVGDRSEQFF
.	TRBJ2-4	.	TRBV15	TGTGCCACCAGCAGAGCCCAAGGTAGGATAGCCAAAAACATTCAGTACTTC	CATSRAQGRIAKNIQYF
few	TRBJ2-3	.	TRBV14	TGTGCCAGCAGCCAGACAGAATTCACAGATACGCAGTATTTT	CASSQTEFTDTQYF
.	TRBJ2-1	TRBD2	TRBV15	TGTGCCACCAGCAGACAAAGGGGCTTTAGCGGGATCACCTTCATTGAGCAGTTCTTC	CATSRQRGFSGITFIEQFF
.	TRBJ1-1	.	TRBV6-5	TGTGCCAGCAGACAACCAAACACTGAAGCTTTCTTT	CASRQPNTEAFF
.	TRBJ1-5	.	TRBV10-2	TGCGCCAGCAGTCGGTCTCTTCTAGGGGATCGTGTAGATCAGCCCCAGCATTTT	CASSRSLLGDRVDQPQHF
.	TRBJ1-2	TRBD1	TRBV29-1	TGCAGCGCTAAAAATCGGGCAGGGGGCAGTGGCTACACCTTC	CSAKNRAGGSGYTF
.	TRBJ2-1	TRBD2	TRBV5-8	TGTGCCAGCAGCTTCGGGACTAGCGGGAGTTCCTACAATGAGCAGTTCTTC	CASSFGTSGSSYNEQFF
.	TRBJ1-2	TRBD1	TRBV28	TGTGCCAGCAGTACAGGGGGCCACTATGGCTACACCTTC	CASSTGGHYGYTF
.	TRBJ2-7	.	TRBV19	TGTGCCAGTAGTAAGCAGGGGCCACCCTACGAGCAGTACTTC	CASSKQGPPYEQYF
.	TRBJ2-3	.	TRBV7-3	TGTGCCAGCAGCTTAGAAGGGCACACAGATACGCAGTATTTT	CASSLEGHTDTQYF
.	TRBJ2-7	TRBD2	TRBV28	TGTGCCAGCAGGCGACTAGCGCCTAAATACGAGCAGTACTTC	CASRRLAPKYEQYF
.	TRBJ2-7	.	TRBV7-2	TGTGCCAGCAGCTTCACAGGAGACTCCGAGCAGTACTTC	CASSFTGDSEQYF
.	TRBJ2-3	TRBD1	TRBV11-2	TGTGCCAGCAGCTTTCCCCCCTACAGGGGTGATACGCAGTATTTT	CASSFPPYRGDTQYF
once	TRBJ2-1	.	TRBV5-1	TGCGCCAGCCGGGTTGTGCCGGGATCTAACTACAATGAGCAGTTCTTC	CASRVVPGSNYNEQFF
.	TRBJ2-7	.	TRBV28	TGTGCCAGCAGTTTTCGTTGGGAGCAGTACTTC	CASSFRWEQYF
.	TRBJ2-1	TRBD1	TRBV5-4	TGTGCCAGCAGCGCGGGACAGGCGAATGAGCAGTTCTTC	CASSAGQANEQFF
.	TRBJ1-3	TRBD1	TRBV5-6	TGTGCCAGCAGCGTGGACAGGAGCTCTGGAAACACCATATATTTT	CASSVDRSSGNTIYF
once	TRBJ2-2	.	TRBV27	TGTGCCAGCAGTTTTTATCCCCCTGGGTCTAGCGAGAACACCGGGGAGCTGTTTTTT	CASSFYPPGSSENTGELFF
.	TRBJ2-5	.	TRBV5-1	TGCGCCAGCCGCTCTTGGCCGGACCAAGAGACCCAGTACTTC	CASRSWPDQETQYF
.	TRBJ2-3	TRBD2	TRBV11-3	TGTGCCAGCAGCTTAAGACTAGCGGGAGGTGCAGATACGCAGTATTTT	CASSLRLAGGADTQYF
once	TRBJ2-1	TRBD2	TRBV29-1	TGCAGCGTTGCTTGGACTAGCGACAATGAGCAGTTCTTC	CSVAWTSDNEQFF
.	TRBJ2-3	.	TRBV28	TGTGCCAGCAGTCGGGAACCTAGCACAGATACGCAGTATTTT	CASSREPSTDTQYF
.	TRBJ2-1	TRBD2	TRBV27	TGTGCCAGCAGTAGACTAGCGAGCTCCTACAATGAGCAGTTCTTC	CASSRLASSYNEQFF
.	TRBJ1-1	.	TRBV30	TGTGCCAGGGAAACAGGATACGAAGCTTTCTTT	CARETGYEAFF
.	TRBJ2-2	.	TRBV6-6	TGTGCCAGCGGTCTCCCCGGGGAGCTGTTTTTT	CASGLPGELFF
.	TRBJ2-5	TRBD1	TRBV29-1	TGCAGCGTTGAAGACACGGGACAGATAGAAGAGACCCAGTACTTC	CSVEDTGQIEETQYF
.	TRBJ2-7	.	TRBV5-4	TGTGCCAGCAGCTCCGGACAGACCCGGAACGAGCAGTACTTC	CASSSGQTRNEQYF
.	TRBJ2-3	.	TRBV28	TGTGCCAGCAGTTTTGTAACAGCTAGAAGCACAGATACGCAGTATTTT	CASSFVTARSTDTQYF
.	TRBJ2-3	.	TRBV6-5	TGTGCCAGCAGTTTTACAGGAGATACGCAGTATTTT	CASSFTGDTQYF
.	TRBJ2-7	.	TRBV5-6	TGTGCCAGCAGCTCCGATAACCCGCCCCAGGACCGGACTTACGAGCAGTACTTC	CASSSDNPPQDRTYEQYF
.	TRBJ1-5	.	TRBV19	TGTGCCAGCACTCCCACTTCCTTCAGCCAGCCCCAGCATTTT	CASTPTSFSQPQHF
.	TRBJ1-1	TRBD1	TRBV30	TGTGCCTGGAGGGGGGACAGGGCAACTGAAGCTTTCTTT	CAWRGDRATEAFF
.	TRBJ2-1	TRBD2	TRBV7-3	TGTGCCAGCAGCGGTGGGACTAGCAAATACAATGAGCAGTTCTTC	CASSGGTSKYNEQFF
.	TRBJ2-5	.	TRBV5-6	TGTGCCAGCAGCCGCCAGGGTGGTCAAGAGACCCAGTACTTC	CASSRQGGQETQYF
.	TRBJ2-2	.	TRBV5-4	TGTGCCAGCAGCTTGAGTACCGGGGAGCTGTTTTTT	CASSLSTGELFF
.	TRBJ2-7	.	TRBV6-6	TGTGCCAGCAGTTACTCGAGGGGGATTGCTTACGAGCAGTACTTC	CASSYSRGIAYEQYF
.	TRBJ2-5	.	TRBV9	TGTGCCAGCAGCTCGGGGGATATCCAAGAGACCCAGTACTTC	CASSSGDIQETQYF
.	TRBJ2-7	TRBD1	TRBV7-8	TGTGCCAGCAGCCTACAGACAGGGGAAGGCTACGAGCAGTACTTC	CASSLQTGEGYEQYF
.	TRBJ2-5	.	TRBV20-1	TGCAGTGCTCGAGTCGGGGAGACCCAGTACTTC	CSARVGETQYF
.	TRBJ2-1	TRBD1	TRBV28	TGTGCCAGCAGTACAGGACAGGGGGCAGCGGGCAATGAGCAGTTCTTC	CASSTGQGAAGNEQFF
.	TRBJ2-3	.	TRBV5-1	TGCGCCAGCAGCTTGGCGGGCGGCCTGAGCACAGATACGCAGTATTTT	CASSLAGGLSTDTQYF
once	TRBJ1-1	.	TRBV19	TGTGCCAGTAGTATCCCAGATAGAAACACTGAAGCTTTCTTT	CASSIPDRNTEAFF
.	TRBJ2-7	TRBD2	TRBV19	TGTGCCAGTAGTCGCTCCAGCGGGACCTACGAGCAGTACTTC	CASSRSSGTYEQYF
once	TRBJ2-5	.	TRBV7-8	TGTGCCAGCAGCTGGCGGGACGGACGCGAGACCCAGTACTTC	CASSWRDGRETQYF
.	TRBJ2-7	.	TRBV27	TGTGCCAGCAGGGACTCGGCCATCCACGAGCAGTACTTC	CASRDSAIHEQYF